The 15 T cell receptor beta chains listed next were all sequenced from one sample in a study of regulatory T cells in long-lasting Graves disease. With iRepertoire HTBI primers and Arm-PCR of CDR3 regions, TCR beta libraries were built. TCRdb called the multiplex PCR reads again in MiXCR, with one record for every CDR3 protein. The top ten clones hold about 11% of a sample with 550,000 to 650,000 distinct CDR3 sequences, roughly 16% of them seen once. Time point here: newly diagnosed GD, antithyroid drugs for less than 3 months. PBMCs provided the RNA from which the TCR library was made. This sample was shared with a second study, whose subject was T cells in Graves' hyperthyroidism and ophthalmopathy.

Sequencing used peripheral blood mononuclear cells (PBMCs), obtained at new diagnosis, from a patient treated with antithyroid drugs. Every receptor here comes from a man between 18 and 29 years old with Graves disease.

This clonotype was detected ten times or more. The chain is built from TRBV28 and TRBJ2-7, with D perhaps matching TRBD2 (5 bases). Germline V gives CDR1 MDHEN, CDR2 SYDVKM. The CDR3 is 15 residues long. The V end was cut by 6 bases, the J end by 2 bases, with 17 bases between. CDR3 in amino acids: CASRRKPGSAYEQYF. The CDR3 DNA reads as TGTGCCAGCAGAAGAAAGCCGGGATCAGCCTACGAGCAGTACTTC.

This clonotype was recorded at least ten times. The chain combines TRBV27 with TRBJ2-7; D possibly matches TRBD1 or TRBD2 (6 bases each). This CDR3 is 15 amino acids long. V dropped 5 bases and J dropped 3 bases, with 17 bases sitting between them. In germline, CDR1 is MNHEY, CDR2 SMNVEV (reference sequence). The CDR3 protein is CASSPLRGEFYEQYF. Here the CDR3 DNA reads TGTGCCAGCAGTCCCCTGAGGGGGGAATTCTACGAGCAGTACTTC.

The chain employs TRBV5-4 and TRBJ2-7; 7 nucleotides align to TRBD2. The V and J ends lost 4 bases and 3 bases, in that order; junction bases with no gene match: 7. CDR1 SGHNT and CDR2 YYREEE come from the germline V gene (reference sequence). The CDR3 totals 14 residues. This CDR3 reads CASSPGAGDYEQYF. Written as DNA, the CDR3 is TGTGCCAGCAGCCCCGGGGCGGGAGACTACGAGCAGTACTTC.

Many counts were recorded for this clonotype. The rearrangement links TRBV29-1 to TRBJ1-1; 9 bases agree with TRBD1. Trimming took 4 bases from V and 9 from J; bases not matched to a gene: 9. This CDR3 contains 13 residues. CDR1 and CDR2 from the germline V gene are SQVTM and ANQGSEA. The CDR3 loop reads CSVAGTGTTQAFF. CDR3 DNA sequence: TGCAGCGTTGCCGGGACAGGGACCACCCAAGCTTTCTTT.

The table lists this clonotype with a few counts. This chain joins TRBV6-1 and TRBJ2-2, with 8 nucleotides matching TRBD2. The germline gives CDR1 MNHNS, CDR2 SASEGT. The CDR3 extends over 17 amino acids. V lost 0 bases to trimming and J lost 3 bases; unmatched junction nucleotides: 6. CDR3 protein: CASSEALGTSDTGELFF. The CDR3 DNA follows: TGTGCCAGCAGTGAAGCGCTCGGGACTAGTGACACCGGGGAGCTGTTTTTT.

In regard to this clonotype: A much larger clonotype is one base distant, so this may be a read error. The CDR3 region is CASSLSSGSQETQYF. The CDR3 DNA reads TGTGCCAGCAGCTTGTCTAGCGGGAGTCAAGAGACCCAGTACTTC. The chain is built from TRBV5-4 and TRBJ2-5; 10 bases fit TRBD2. The V segment lost 1 base and the J segment 2 bases; nucleotides outside the gene matches: 2. The CDR3 length is 15 residues. The V gene's germline CDR1 is SGHNT and CDR2 YYREEE (reference sequence).

In this sample, this clonotype turned up many times. An end of the junction differs from the germline gene, which may be a read error. V gene TRBV5-1 combines with J gene TRBJ2-7; D is unresolved. Germline-derived CDR1 and CDR2 are SGHRS and YFSETQ. The CDR3 has 12 amino acids. CDR3 amino acids: CASSLSAGEQYF. The CDR3 nucleotides read TGTGCCAGCAGCTTATCCGCTGGCGAGCAGTACTTC.

This clonotype was detected many times. The chain combines TRBV13 with TRBJ2-1; 13 bases fit TRBD2. The CDR3 spans 13 residues. Germline V gives CDR1 PRHDT, CDR2 FYEKMQ (reference sequence). J gave up 12 bases and V 5 bases, and 4 bases lay outside the gene matches. The CDR3 is CASSARLAGGQFF. CDR3 DNA: TGTGCCAGCAGCGCCAGACTAGCGGGAGGGCAGTTCTTC.

The gene calls are TRBV12-3 or TRBV12-4 and TRBJ2-3; 9 bases line up with TRBD1. Trimming took 3 bases from V and 5 from J; bases not matched to a gene: 6. CDR3 length: 15 amino acids. The CDR3 sequence: CASSLGQGVLDTQYF. The CDR3 nucleotides read TGTGCCAGCAGTTTGGGACAGGGCGTTTTAGATACGCAGTATTTT.

This clonotype was observed at least ten times. The chain employs TRBV24-1 and TRBJ2-1; D is possibly TRBD2 (5 bases). The CDR3 is 16 residues long. CDR1 and CDR2 from the germline V gene are KGHDR and SFDVKD. Trimming left V 6 bases short and J 8 bases short, with 22 bases between. CDR3 protein: CATSPDGGSTRDEQFF. The CDR3 region has the DNA TGTGCCACCAGTCCGGATGGCGGGTCCACACGCGATGAGCAGTTCTTC.

There are many counts of this clonotype. The CDR3 DNA reads as TGTGCCAGCAGTTTCGGGGTCGGGGACAACAACTACGAGCAGTACTTC. It codes for CASSFGVGDNNYEQYF. V usage is TRBV28 and J usage is TRBJ2-7; TRBD1 might be the D (6 bases). Per germline, CDR1 MDHEN and CDR2 SYDVKM. The length of the CDR3 is 16 residues. V lost 3 bases and J 3 bases, leaving 18 bases between the germline ends.

This clonotype has a count of ten or more. The chain is built from TRBV20-1 and TRBJ2-7, with a possible D match to TRBD1 (5 bases). V was shortened by 3 bases and J by 1 base, with 10 bases between the two germline ends. CDR3 size: 13 residues. Germline CDR1 and CDR2: DFQATT and SNEGSKA (reference sequence). The CDR3 sequence: CSASQGLSYEQYF. The CDR3 bases are TGCAGTGCTAGCCAGGGCCTATCCTACGAGCAGTACTTC.

This clonotype has only a few counts. The chain has TRBV27 and TRBJ1-5; maybe TRBD1 (6 bases). Trimming pared 6 bases from V and 7 bases from J, leaving 19 bases between. CDR1 MNHEY and CDR2 SMNVEV come from the germline V gene (reference sequence). The CDR3 consists of 15 residues. CDR3 in amino acids: CASSTDRTQAQPQHF. The CDR3 nucleotides are TGTGCCAGCAGCACCGACAGGACCCAGGCCCAGCCCCAGCATTTT.

This clonotype was seen ten or more times. The chain combines TRBV5-1 with TRBJ1-1; maybe TRBD1 (5 bases). This CDR3 is built from 18 residues. CDR1 and CDR2 from the germline V gene are SGHRS and YFSETQ. Between the trimmed V and J ends, which lost 2 bases and 0 bases, there was a span of 20 bases. The CDR3 nucleotides are TGCGCCAGCAGCTTCCTAGGGACTGCCCGCGACATGAACACTGAAGCTTTCTTT. Amino acids: CASSFLGTARDMNTEAFF.

The sample holds many counts of this clonotype. This sequence joins TRBV2 and TRBJ2-5, with 11 bases that match TRBD2. Per the germline V gene, CDR1 is SNHLY and CDR2 is FYNNEI. V gave up 7 bases and J gave up 7 bases; unmatched junction bases: 11. This CDR3 is built from 15 residues. CDR3 in amino acids: CASTDQTSGTGTQYF. CDR3 bases: TGTGCCAGCACCGACCAGACTAGCGGGACGGGGACCCAGTACTTC.